This passage covers 13 T cell receptor beta chains from one sample sequenced in a study of spatial heterogeneity in lung cancer. Specified time point: sample taken at primary tumor resection. Unsorted tumor, nontumor lung tissue or cryopreserved PBMC supplied the whole RNA. TCRdb itself ran the 5' RACE reads through MiXCR, one entry per CDR3 protein. Among some 3,000 distinct CDR3 sequences, roughly 30% were seen once, and the ten largest hold less than 70%. The specimen comprised PBMCs, sampled at surgery. These receptors all stem from a male donor with early-stage non-small cell lung cancer.

This clonotype counts as medium-sized. V gene TRBV9 combines with J gene TRBJ1-1; D ambiguous. This CDR3 is 16 amino acids long. The germline CDR1 and CDR2 sequences are SGDLS and YYNGEE. V was clipped by 0 bases and J by 1 base, with 13 bases between them. The CDR3 spells CASSVDWWQGNTEAFF. The CDR3 DNA sequence: TGTGCCAGCAGCGTAGACTGGTGGCAAGGGAACACTGAAGCTTTCTTT.

There are many counts of this clonotype. V and J are TRBV20-1 and TRBJ2-5, with D perhaps matching TRBD1 or TRBD2 (5 bases each). The CDR3 spans 14 residues. Germline CDR1 DFQATT, CDR2 SNEGSKA (reference sequence). V was shortened by 0 bases and J by 5 bases, with 13 bases between the two germline ends. For the CDR3, the DNA is TGCAGTGCTAGAGAAGGTGGGGGTTGGGAGACCCAGTACTTC. Protein product: CSAREGGGWETQYF.

This clonotype has at least ten counts. The V and J genes are TRBV5-1 and TRBJ2-7; D may correspond to TRBD1 or TRBD2 (5 bases each). Germline loops: CDR1 SGHRS, CDR2 YFSETQ. This CDR3 region has 13 residues. V lost 6 bases to trimming and J lost 2 bases, with 12 bases between them. The CDR3: CASTRDGAYEQYF. Written as DNA, the CDR3 is TGCGCCAGCACCCGGGACGGAGCCTACGAGCAGTACTTC.

This clonotype was observed a few times. The rearrangement uses TRBV6-2 or TRBV6-3 and TRBJ1-2; 7 bases line up with TRBD1. This CDR3 contains 13 residues. V dropped 6 bases and J dropped 7; count of bases not matched to a gene: 8. CDR1 and CDR2 (germline): MNHEY, SVGEGT. The CDR3 DNA follows: TGTGCCAGCAGACGGACAGGCCCAGGTGGCTACACCTTC. It encodes CASRRTGPGGYTF.

This clonotype was seen repeatedly, ten times or more. V and J are TRBV6-6 and TRBJ1-4, with 9 bases fitting TRBD1. CDR1 is MNHNY, CDR2 SVGAGI, per germline (reference sequence). CDR3 length equals 16 residues. Germline trimming cut 2 bases from V and 10 bases from J; bases unmatched to any gene: 11. The CDR3 protein is CASSYPIQGAARKLFF. The CDR3 DNA reads as TGTGCCAGCAGTTACCCCATACAGGGGGCGGCTCGAAAACTGTTTTTT.

This clonotype was recorded at least ten times. The chain recombines TRBV29-1 with TRBJ1-6; weak D call: TRBD1 (6 bases). Per germline, CDR1 SQVTM and CDR2 ANQGSEA. The CDR3 has 14 residues. With 8 bases removed from V and 4 bases from J, the gap between germline ends came to 15 bases. The DNA of the CDR3 is TGCAGCCCTCGGACAGTGTCTTATAATTCACCCCTCCACTTT. Protein: CSPRTVSYNSPLHF.

This clonotype appeared many times. The V call is TRBV12-2, the J call TRBJ2-2; the listed D gene, TRBD2, was not tested against the DNA. TRBV12-2 is a pseudogene segment. This CDR3 has 18 amino acids. Here the CDR3 DNA reads TGTGCAAGTCGCGCCCCACGGGACTATCACGCGAACACCGGGGAGCTGTTTTTT. It specifies CASRAPRDYHANTGELFF.

This clonotype has just a few counts. This chain's CDR3 is CASSPGNSGLSEQYF. The CDR3 coding sequence is TGTGCCAGCAGCCCGGGGAACTCCGGGTTGTCCGAGCAGTACTTC. The rearrangement uses TRBV7-9 and TRBJ2-7, with D perhaps matching TRBD2 (5 bases). V gave up 5 bases and J gave up 6 bases, with 20 bases separating them. Germline values: CDR1 SEHNR, CDR2 FQNEAQ (reference sequence). The CDR3 runs to 15 residues.

The rearrangement links TRBV19 to TRBJ1-5; D is uncertain. This CDR3 spans 13 amino acids. Per the germline V gene, CDR1 is LNHDA and CDR2 is SQIVND (reference sequence). The V and J ends lost 5 bases and 0 bases respectively, with 5 bases between them. CDR3 DNA sequence: TGTGCCAGTAGTCCTTATAGCAATCAGCCCCAGCATTTT. Translated, it gives CASSPYSNQPQHF.

This clonotype was observed at least ten times. V and J are TRBV7-8 and TRBJ2-5, with D unclear. Trimming pared 3 bases from V and 3 bases from J, leaving 2 bases between. CDR1 SGHVS and CDR2 FQNEAQ come from the germline V gene. CDR3 length: 11 residues. The CDR3 nucleotides are TGTGCCAGCAGCTTCAAAGAGACCCAGTACTTC. This translates into CASSFKETQYF. Drawing the rest from reference TRBV7-8 and TRBJ2-5, the complete variable domain is GAGVSQSPRYKVAKRGQDVALRCDPISGHVSLFWYQQALGQGPEFLTYFQNEAQLDKSGLPSDRFFAERPEGSVSTLKIQRTQQEDSAVYLCASSFKETQYFGPGTRLLVL.

The V call is TRBV30, the J call TRBJ2-5; D unresolved. This CDR3 has 12 amino acids. Between the trimmed V and J ends, which lost 0 bases and 10 bases, there was a span of 12 bases. The germline V gene encodes CDR1 GTSNPN and CDR2 SVGIG (reference sequence). Here the CDR3 reads CAWSVVGADQYF. The CDR3 DNA follows: TGTGCCTGGAGTGTAGTTGGTGCGGACCAGTACTTC.

V gene TRBV7-2 combines with J gene TRBJ1-1, with unresolved D. Germline V gives CDR1 SGHTA, CDR2 FQGNSA. V was cut by 1 base and J by 1 base, with 7 bases left in between. The CDR3 sequence is 14 residues long. The CDR3 loop reads CASSLVGRNTEAFF. DNA for the CDR3: TGTGCCAGCAGCTTAGTAGGAAGGAACACTGAAGCTTTCTTT.

This clonotype appeared once. The chain employs TRBV7-9 and TRBJ2-1; D may be TRBD2 (5 bases). Between the trimmed V and J ends, which lost 6 bases and 7 bases, there was a span of 16 bases. Germline CDR1 and CDR2: SEHNR and FQNEAQ (reference sequence). The CDR3 has 14 residues. This CDR3 is CASSPDWQLNEQFF. In DNA, the CDR3 is TGTGCCAGCAGTCCGGACTGGCAACTGAATGAGCAGTTCTTC.